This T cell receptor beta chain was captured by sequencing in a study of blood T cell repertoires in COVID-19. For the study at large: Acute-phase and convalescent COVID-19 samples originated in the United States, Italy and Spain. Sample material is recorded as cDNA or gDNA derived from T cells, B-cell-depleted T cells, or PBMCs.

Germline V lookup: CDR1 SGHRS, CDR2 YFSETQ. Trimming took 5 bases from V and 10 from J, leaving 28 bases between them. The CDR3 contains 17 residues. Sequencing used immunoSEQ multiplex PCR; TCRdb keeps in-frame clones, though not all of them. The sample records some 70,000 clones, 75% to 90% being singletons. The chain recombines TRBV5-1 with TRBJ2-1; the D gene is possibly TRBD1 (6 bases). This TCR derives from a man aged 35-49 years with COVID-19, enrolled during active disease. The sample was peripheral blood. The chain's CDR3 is CASRPSLDAGTSYEQFF. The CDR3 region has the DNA TGCGCCAGCAGGCCTTCATTAGATGCCGGGACATCTTACGAGCAGTTCTTC.